These T cell receptor beta chains were read from a single sample in a study of shared clonotypes between healthy human individuals. Profiling relied on immunoSEQ multiplex PCR, and the TCRdb table lists in-frame clones only, not all of them. The sample contains hundreds of thousands of clones, approximately 79% of which appear only once. Sequencing used memory CD4+ T cells sorted from blood. Receptors originate from a woman aged 25 to 39 in good health. CDR3s include the opening cysteine and the closing phenylalanine or tryptophan. A D gene is named only where the DNA matches it firmly. Size tells how often a clone was seen (once, few, many) or the class of an expanded clone, and some rows leave it out.

J: TRBJ1-2; size: .; V: TRBV21-1; D: .; CDR3: CASSKRATDRHRDGYTF; DNA: TGTGCCAGCAGCAAAAGGGCGACCGACAGGCACCGGGATGGCTACACCTTC
J: TRBJ1-2; size: .; V: TRBV2; D: .; CDR3: CASRGTYEYSGYTF; DNA: TGTGCCAGCAGAGGGACATACGAGTATAGTGGCTACACCTTC
J: TRBJ1-2; size: once; V: TRBV28; D: TRBD1; CDR3: CASSDTGGYGYTF; DNA: TGTGCCAGCAGCGACACAGGGGGGTATGGCTACACCTTC
J: TRBJ2-1; size: .; V: TRBV6-1; D: TRBD1; CDR3: CASSGDRGQFF; DNA: TGTGCCAGCAGTGGAGACAGGGGACAGTTCTTC
J: TRBJ2-2; size: .; V: TRBV28; D: .; CDR3: CASSRQGTTGELFF; DNA: TGTGCCAGCAGCCGCCAGGGGACCACCGGGGAGCTGTTTTTT
J: TRBJ2-7; size: .; V: TRBV11-2; D: TRBD2; CDR3: CASSYRLAGGGEQYF; DNA: TGTGCCAGCAGCTATCGACTAGCGGGTGGAGGCGAGCAGTACTTC
J: TRBJ2-7; size: many; V: TRBV28; D: .; CDR3: CASSPAHGYEQYF; DNA: TGTGCCAGCAGCCCTGCCCATGGTTACGAGCAGTACTTC
J: TRBJ2-7; size: many; V: TRBV19; D: .; CDR3: CASRKKPGPVSIFGYEQYF; DNA: TGTGCCAGTAGGAAGAAACCAGGGCCCGTATCAATATTCGGCTACGAGCAGTACTTC
J: TRBJ1-2; size: .; V: TRBV10-2; D: .; CDR3: CASSKTEYYGYTF; DNA: TGCGCCAGCAGTAAGACAGAGTACTATGGCTACACCTTC
J: TRBJ2-1; size: .; V: TRBV5-4; D: TRBD2; CDR3: CASSLGLAAYNEQFF; DNA: TGTGCCAGCAGTCTTGGACTAGCCGCCTACAATGAGCAGTTCTTC
J: TRBJ2-1; size: many; V: TRBV19; D: TRBD2; CDR3: CASTRTSDRIYEQFF; DNA: TGTGCCAGTACCCGGACTAGCGACCGGATCTATGAGCAGTTCTTC
J: TRBJ2-7; size: few; V: TRBV5-1; D: .; CDR3: CASSLGGTGTYEQYF; DNA: TGCGCCAGCAGCTTGGGAGGGACGGGTACCTACGAGCAGTACTTC
J: TRBJ2-7; size: once; V: TRBV18; D: .; CDR3: CASSPRAQAGRAEQYF; DNA: TGTGCCAGCTCACCACGGGCTCAAGCTGGTCGCGCGGAGCAGTACTTC
J: TRBJ1-5; size: .; V: TRBV6-5; D: .; CDR3: CASSSMEDQPQHF; DNA: TGTGCCAGCAGTTCCATGGAAGATCAGCCCCAGCATTTT
J: TRBJ2-5; size: once; V: TRBV29-1; D: .; CDR3: CSVDKETQYF; DNA: TGCAGCGTTGATAAGGAGACCCAGTACTTC
J: TRBJ1-1; size: .; V: TRBV5-1; D: .; CDR3: CASSLMAGLLNTEAFF; DNA: TGCGCCAGCAGCTTGATGGCAGGTTTGTTGAACACTGAAGCTTTCTTT
J: TRBJ2-7; size: .; V: TRBV5-5; D: .; CDR3: CASSLILREQYF; DNA: TGTGCCAGCAGCTTGATCCTGCGCGAGCAGTACTTC
J: TRBJ2-1; size: .; V: TRBV21-1; D: .; CDR3: CASSKWDSLNNEQFF; DNA: TGTGCCAGCAGCAAATGGGACAGCCTTAACAATGAGCAGTTCTTC
J: TRBJ2-1; size: few; V: TRBV5-1; D: TRBD2; CDR3: CASSLGLAGNNEQFF; DNA: TGCGCCAGCAGCTTGGGACTAGCGGGTAACAATGAGCAGTTCTTC
J: TRBJ1-4; size: .; V: TRBV19; D: .; CDR3: CASSPLGKGNEKLFF; DNA: TGTGCCAGTAGTCCACTCGGAAAGGGGAATGAAAAACTGTTTTTT
J: TRBJ2-7; size: .; V: TRBV7-2; D: .; CDR3: CASSPGDHSYEQYF; DNA: TGTGCCAGCAGCCCCGGGGACCACTCCTACGAGCAGTACTTC
J: TRBJ2-5; size: .; V: TRBV5-1; D: TRBD1; CDR3: CASSSTGGETQYF; DNA: TGCGCCAGCAGCTCTACAGGGGGTGAGACCCAGTACTTC
J: TRBJ2-1; size: .; V: TRBV19; D: TRBD1; CDR3: CASSDRGVRDEQFF; DNA: TGTGCCAGTAGTGACAGGGGGGTGAGGGATGAGCAGTTCTTC
J: TRBJ2-1; size: .; V: TRBV30; D: .; CDR3: CAWSTLREQFF; DNA: TGTGCCTGGAGTACTTTGAGGGAGCAGTTCTTC
J: TRBJ2-3; size: once; V: TRBV28; D: .; CDR3: CASRPDSTATDTQYF; DNA: TGTGCCAGCAGACCGGACTCAACTGCGACAGATACGCAGTATTTT
J: TRBJ1-5; size: .; V: TRBV5-1; D: .; CDR3: CASSIGGASNQPQHF; DNA: TGCGCCAGCAGCATAGGGGGGGCGAGCAATCAGCCCCAGCATTTT
J: TRBJ1-1; size: few; V: TRBV27; D: .; CDR3: CASSPNHAAEAFF; DNA: TGTGCCAGCAGTCCAAACCACGCGGCTGAAGCTTTCTTT
J: TRBJ2-7; size: few; V: TRBV6-1; D: .; CDR3: CASSEALGDRNEQYF; DNA: TGTGCCAGCAGTGAAGCGCTGGGAGACAGGAACGAGCAGTACTTC
J: TRBJ2-2; size: medium-sized; V: TRBV6-1; D: .; CDR3: CATQGIGTGELFF; DNA: TGTGCAACCCAGGGGATAGGCACCGGGGAGCTGTTTTTT
J: TRBJ2-3; size: .; V: TRBV28; D: .; CDR3: CASSLRGGADTQYF; DNA: TGTGCCAGCAGTTTAAGAGGTGGGGCAGATACGCAGTATTTT
J: TRBJ2-7; size: .; V: TRBV5-4; D: TRBD2; CDR3: CASSPTVSLAGAGEQYF; DNA: TGTGCCAGCAGCCCTACCGTGAGTTTAGCGGGAGCTGGCGAGCAGTACTTC
J: TRBJ1-5; size: .; V: TRBV10-2; D: .; CDR3: CASSSQGGQPQHF; DNA: TGCGCCAGCAGTAGTCAGGGCGGCCAGCCCCAGCATTTT
J: TRBJ1-1; size: .; V: TRBV10-3; D: .; CDR3: CAISESGGTNTEAFF; DNA: TGTGCCATCAGTGAGTCGGGCGGGACGAACACTGAAGCTTTCTTT
J: TRBJ1-5; size: many; V: TRBV4-1; D: TRBD1; CDR3: CASSLQTGLNQPQHF; DNA: TGCGCCAGCAGCCTACAGACAGGGCTCAATCAGCCCCAGCATTTT
J: TRBJ2-7; size: .; V: TRBV14; D: TRBD1; CDR3: CASSQGDSRLTYEQYF; DNA: TGTGCCAGCAGCCAAGGGGACAGCCGCCTCACCTACGAGCAGTACTTC
J: TRBJ2-7; size: .; V: TRBV15; D: TRBD1; CDR3: CATSRDVGQGRYEQYF; DNA: TGTGCCACCAGCAGAGATGTGGGACAGGGAAGGTACGAGCAGTACTTC
J: TRBJ1-5; size: .; V: TRBV2; D: TRBD1; CDR3: CASSEMRDRAVSPQHF; DNA: TGTGCCAGCAGTGAGATGCGGGACAGAGCCGTATCCCCCCAGCATTTT
J: TRBJ1-1; size: .; V: TRBV28; D: TRBD1; CDR3: CASRIPGQATEAFF; DNA: TGTGCCAGCAGAATCCCGGGACAGGCCACTGAAGCTTTCTTT